The 12 T cell receptor beta chains listed next were all sequenced from one sample in a study of patients and donors after allogeneic stem cell transplantation. TCRdb itself ran the RT-PCR reads through MiXCR, one entry per CDR3 protein. The sample gives approximately 88,000 distinct CDR3 sequences, about 5% of which show up once; about 3% is in the top ten. Sample: blood, either unsorted or a sorted T cell fraction (not recorded which). The source of these receptors is a human donor who was either an allogeneic HSCT recipient or a stem cell or donor lymphocyte infusion donor (not recorded which). It is not recorded whose cells these are; they may come from a transplant donor.

In the case of this clonotype: With a much larger clone just one base away, this may be a read error. The chain is built from TRBV6-1 and TRBJ2-7; D is uncertain. Germline CDR1 reads MNHNS; CDR2 reads SASEGT. With 5 bases removed from V and 2 bases from J, the gap between germline ends came to 16 bases. The CDR3 runs to 15 residues. CDR3 DNA: TGTGCCAGCAGTCCCCGGTGGGTCGAGACCTACGAGCAGTACTTC. This gives the protein CASSPRWVETYEQYF.

The table lists this clonotype with many counts. The chain is built from TRBV29-1 and TRBJ1-1, with 8 bases matching TRBD1. The CDR3 length is 13 residues. With 7 bases clipped from V and 3 bases from J, the junction kept 7 bases outside the gene matches. Per germline, CDR1 SQVTM and CDR2 ANQGSEA. The CDR3 here is CSGRQGLDTEAFF. CDR3 DNA: TGCAGCGGCCGACAGGGGTTAGACACTGAAGCTTTCTTT. The full variable domain, in which reference TRBV29-1 and TRBJ1-1 provide the parts outside the CDR3, is SAVISQKPSRDICQRGTSLTIQCQVDSQVTMMFWYRQQPGQSLTLIATANQGSEATYESGFVIDKFPISRPNLTFSTLTVSNMSPEDSSIYLCSGRQGLDTEAFFGQGTRLTVV.

The table lists this clonotype with many counts. The rearrangement joins TRBV12-3 or TRBV12-4 to TRBJ2-5; D gene uncertain. The CDR3 totals 15 residues. The V end was cut by 7 bases, the J end by 1 base, with 16 bases between. The CDR3 sequence: CASNSRAKFQETQYF. CDR3 nucleotides: TGTGCCAGCAACTCCCGGGCCAAATTCCAAGAGACCCAGTACTTC.

There are many counts of this clonotype. The chain joins TRBV5-6 to TRBJ2-3; TRBD1 matches 9 bases. V shed 0 bases and J 6 bases; nucleotides not matched to a gene: 5. Germline CDR1 is SGHDT and CDR2 is YYEEEE. The CDR3 is 15 amino acids. In nucleotides, the CDR3 is TGTGCCAGCAGCTTGGGGGGACAGGGTGTGGATACGCAGTATTTT. This encodes CASSLGGQGVDTQYF. Drawing the rest from reference TRBV5-6 and TRBJ2-3, the complete variable domain is DAGVTQSPTHLIKTRGQQVTLRCSPKSGHDTVSWYQQALGQGPQFIFQYYEEEERQRGNFPDRFSGHQFPNYSSELNVNALLLGDSALYLCASSLGGQGVDTQYFGPGTRLTVL.

This clonotype was seen many times. The chain is built from TRBV5-1 and TRBJ2-5; D uncertain. Germline V CDR1 and CDR2: SGHRS, YFSETQ. CDR3 size: 14 residues. The V end lost 1 base, the J end lost 5 bases, and 12 bases lay between the germline ends. CDR3 region: CASSLTQDLETQYF. For the CDR3, the DNA is TGCGCCAGCAGCTTGACCCAGGATCTGGAGACCCAGTACTTC.

This CDR3 reads CASSVSKGGTEAFF. CDR3 DNA sequence: TGTGCCAGCAGTGTGTCAAAGGGCGGCACTGAAGCTTTCTTT. The V call is TRBV2, the J call TRBJ1-1; D ambiguous. The length of the CDR3 is 14 residues. Germline V CDR1 and CDR2: SNHLY, FYNNEI. Deletions cut 4 bases from V and 4 bases from J, with 13 bases between. The variable domain in full, completed from reference TRBV2 and TRBJ1-1, reads EPEVTQTPSHQVTQMGQEVILRCVPISNHLYFYWYRQILGQKVEFLVSFYNNEISEKSEIFDDQFSVERPDGSNFTLKIRSTKLEDSAMYFCASSVSKGGTEAFFGQGTRLTVV.

This clonotype was seen ten or more times. V is TRBV27 and J is TRBJ2-1; 13 positions match TRBD2. Germline loops: CDR1 MNHEY, CDR2 SMNVEV (reference sequence). CDR3 length: 17 residues. Trimming cost V 7 bases and J 0 bases; bases outside gene matches: 6. The CDR3 nucleotides read TGTGCCAGCACGGGACTAGCGGGAAGGAGCTCCTACAATGAGCAGTTCTTC. It translates to CASTGLAGRSSYNEQFF.

Many counts were recorded for this clonotype. The chain recombines TRBV5-1 with TRBJ2-2; the D gene is possibly TRBD1 (5 bases). Germline values: CDR1 SGHRS, CDR2 YFSETQ. The CDR3 extends over 14 amino acids. Deletions cut 3 bases from V and 6 bases from J, with 12 bases between. The CDR3 DNA is TGCGCCAGCAGCTACCCAGGGCGCGCCGGGGAGCTGTTTTTT. This sequence encodes CASSYPGRAGELFF. Using reference TRBV5-1 and TRBJ2-2 for the parts outside the CDR3, the full variable domain is KAGVTQTPRYLIKTRGQQVTLSCSPISGHRSVSWYQQTPGQGLQFLFEYFSETQRNKGNFPGRFSGRQFSNSRSEMNVSTLELGDSALYLCASSYPGRAGELFFGEGSRLTVL.

This clonotype was detected many times. This chain links TRBV3-1 with TRBJ2-1; 7 nucleotides agree with TRBD2. The trim removed 4 bases at V and 0 bases at J, leaving 9 bases unmatched. CDR3 length: 17 residues. Germline V gives CDR1 LGHDT, CDR2 YNNKEL (reference sequence). CDR3 loop: CASSLMRTRGSYNEQFF. The CDR3 nucleotides are TGTGCCAGCAGCCTTATGAGGACTAGGGGCTCCTACAATGAGCAGTTCTTC.

This clonotype was counted ten times or more. V and J are TRBV10-1 and TRBJ1-2; 9 bases are a match to TRBD1. This CDR3 spans 16 amino acids. V lost 5 bases to trimming and J lost 6 bases; unmatched junction nucleotides: 13. Germline V gene sequence: CDR1 WNHNN, CDR2 SYGVQD (reference sequence). CDR3 coding DNA: TGCGCCAGCAGTCTGGCACTACAGGGGGCGCGTGATGGCTACACCTTC. Residues: CASSLALQGARDGYTF.

In its sample, this clonotype was seen many times. V usage is TRBV3-1 and J usage is TRBJ2-1, with a weak D call TRBD2 (5 bases). Between the trimmed V and J ends, which lost 4 bases and 9 bases, there was a span of 10 bases. The CDR3 covers 12 residues. Germline values: CDR1 LGHDT, CDR2 YNNKEL (reference sequence). The CDR3 here is CASSRLRGEQFF. As DNA, the CDR3 is TGTGCCAGCAGCCGACTAAGAGGTGAGCAGTTCTTC.

This clonotype has ten or more counts. This chain links TRBV10-3 with TRBJ2-6; 7 bases are a match to TRBD1. The CDR3 covers 17 residues. Germline V gene sequence: CDR1 ENHRY, CDR2 SYGVKD. The junction had 12 bases not matched to a gene; V was cut back by 10 bases and J by 0 bases. The CDR3 coding sequence is TGTGCCACAGGACAGGCTGGAGGCAACTCTGGGGCCAACGTCCTGACTTTC. Translating gives CATGQAGGNSGANVLTF.